This entry lists 29 T cell receptor beta chains sequenced from one sample in a study of shared clonotypes between healthy human individuals. Clones were read by immunoSEQ multiplex PCR, and TCRdb kept only the in-frame ones, dropping some. The table lists under 2.5 million clones, about 90% of them singletons. Sequenced material: naive CD4+ T cells from PBMCs. Described subset: CD45RA+ positively selected. The source is a man younger than 30 in good health. Some clones in this sample may be carry-over from other donors' samples.

The chain employs TRBV19 and TRBJ2-1; the D gene is possibly TRBD2 (5 bases). This CDR3 has 15 residues. Trimming took 4 bases from V and 0 from J, leaving 10 bases between them. Germline CDR1 is LNHDA and CDR2 is SQIVND (reference sequence). CDR3 bases: TGTGCCAGTAGTACGAGCGGTCTCTCCTACAATGAGCAGTTCTTC. Translated: CASSTSGLSYNEQFF. Using reference TRBV19 and TRBJ2-1 for the parts outside the CDR3, the full variable domain is DGGITQSPKYLFRKEGQNVTLSCEQNLNHDAMYWYRQDPGQGLRLIYYSQIVNDFQKGDIAEGYSVSREKKESFPLTVTSAQKNPTAFYLCASSTSGLSYNEQFFGPGTRLTVL.

This chain uses TRBV25-1 with TRBJ2-7, with 9 bases fitting TRBD2. Losses at the gene ends were 3 bases for V and 6 bases for J; bases not matched to a gene: 6. This CDR3 comprises 14 residues. CDR1 and CDR2 (germline): MGHDK, SYGVNS. The CDR3 DNA follows: TGTGCCAGCAGTGACCCGACTAGCGGAGGCGAGCAGTACTTC. Its translation is CASSDPTSGGEQYF.

The chain combines TRBV5-5 with TRBJ2-7, with TRBD1 identical over 8 bases. Germline V gene sequence: CDR1 SGHKS, CDR2 YYEKEE (reference sequence). The CDR3 length is 16 residues. V lost 4 bases, J lost 0 bases, and 9 bases stayed unmatched. CDR3 loop: CASSLRDRQSSYEQYF. The CDR3 DNA follows: TGTGCCAGCAGCCTCCGGGACAGGCAGAGCTCCTACGAGCAGTACTTC.

J is TRBJ2-1 and V is TRBV5-1; a weak D match, TRBD2 (6 bases). Germline CDR1 reads SGHRS; CDR2 reads YFSETQ. The length of the CDR3 is 14 residues. Trimming left V 2 bases short and J 5 bases short, with 11 bases between. The CDR3 sequence: CASSLGRPHNEQFF. Here the CDR3 DNA reads TGCGCCAGCAGCTTAGGGAGGCCTCACAATGAGCAGTTCTTC. The full variable domain, with the rest looked up from reference TRBV5-1 and TRBJ2-1, is KAGVTQTPRYLIKTRGQQVTLSCSPISGHRSVSWYQQTPGQGLQFLFEYFSETQRNKGNFPGRFSGRQFSNSRSEMNVSTLELGDSALYLCASSLGRPHNEQFFGPGTRLTVL.

The rearrangement links TRBV11-2 to TRBJ2-7, with unresolved D. The CDR3 spans 10 residues. With 3 bases removed from V and 6 bases from J, the gap between germline ends came to 3 bases. The V gene's germline CDR1 is SGHAT and CDR2 FQNNGV. The CDR3 DNA is TGTGCCAGCAGCTTGCGCGAGCAGTACTTC. This translates into CASSLREQYF.

The chain has TRBV9 and TRBJ1-3, with D unclear. Trimming took off 0 bases at V and 7 bases at J, with 17 bases between the two ends. This CDR3 comprises 16 residues. Germline assignment: CDR1 SGDLS and CDR2 YYNGEE. This chain's CDR3 is CASSVEGHIIGNTIYF. CDR3 in DNA: TGTGCCAGCAGCGTAGAAGGGCATATTATCGGGAACACCATATATTTT.

With respect to this clone: This sample also contains other DNA sequences that code for the same CDR3. The genes are TRBV5-1 and TRBJ1-3, with 7 bases aligning to TRBD1. The CDR3 totals 15 residues. V was pared by 0 bases and J by 3 bases, with 3 bases of the junction left unmatched. The germline gives CDR1 SGHRS, CDR2 YFSETQ. DNA of the CDR3: TGCGCCAGCAGCTTGGCCGGGGACAGTGGAAACACCATATATTTT. Its translation is CASSLAGDSGNTIYF.

The chain combines TRBV28 with TRBJ1-1; a possible D gene is TRBD1 (5 bases). V gave up 3 bases and J gave up 0 bases, with 14 bases separating them. The CDR3 length is 16 residues. Looked up from germline, CDR1 is MDHEN and CDR2 is SYDVKM. The CDR3 DNA sequence: TGTGCCAGCAGTTTTTCGGGACTCCCCATGAACACTGAAGCTTTCTTT. It codes for CASSFSGLPMNTEAFF.

For the CDR3, the DNA is TGTGCCAGCTCAATAACGGACCTCGACAATGAGCAGTTCTTC. Its translation: CASSITDLDNEQFF. The chain employs TRBV18 and TRBJ2-1; D unclear. Germline V gene lookup returns CDR1 KGHSH and CDR2 LQKENI. This CDR3 spans 14 amino acids. The germline V and J ends were trimmed by 5 bases and 5 bases, with 13 bases remaining between them.

This clone has only one observation. The chain combines TRBV5-1 with TRBJ2-7; the D gene could be TRBD1 or TRBD2 (5 bases each). The germline V gene encodes CDR1 SGHRS and CDR2 YFSETQ. CDR3 size: 15 residues. V was clipped by 4 bases and J by 6 bases, with 20 bases between them. CDR3: CASSPGTAGSGEQYF. CDR3 nucleotide sequence: TGCGCCAGCAGCCCCGGGACGGCTGGGTCCGGCGAGCAGTACTTC.

V gene TRBV6-1 combines with J gene TRBJ2-7; no clear D gene. The CDR3 is made up of 12 amino acids. Germline V gene lookup returns CDR1 MNHNS and CDR2 SASEGT. Trimming took off 8 bases at V and 2 bases at J, with 10 bases between the two ends. CDR3 DNA: TGTGCCAGCGTCCTCCGAGCCTACGAGCAGTACTTC. Translated: CASVLRAYEQYF.

The rearrangement joins TRBV28 to TRBJ2-7; TRBD1 agrees at 7 bases. Germline V lookup: CDR1 MDHEN, CDR2 SYDVKM. The CDR3 extends over 17 amino acids. Germline trimming cut 4 bases from V and 2 bases from J; bases unmatched to any gene: 14. DNA for the CDR3: TGTGCCAGCAGTTCGGTGTTCCGGGACAGAGATACCTACGAGCAGTACTTC. It specifies CASSSVFRDRDTYEQYF. The entire variable domain, with the rest obtained from reference TRBV28 and TRBJ2-7, is as follows: DVKVTQSSRYLVKRTGEKVFLECVQDMDHENMFWYRQDPGLGLRLIYFSYDVKMKEKGDIPEGYSVSREKKERFSLILESASTNQTSMYLCASSSVFRDRDTYEQYFGPGTRLTVT.

This clone was observed a handful of times. The genes are TRBV2 and TRBJ1-1; D is unresolved. The germline gives CDR1 SNHLY, CDR2 FYNNEI. Trimming took off 10 bases at V and 0 bases at J, with 6 bases between the two ends. This CDR3 is 11 amino acids long. In DNA, the CDR3 is TGTGCCATGGGAATGAACACTGAAGCTTTCTTT. Translation: CAMGMNTEAFF.

The chain is built from TRBV28 and TRBJ2-2, with D perhaps TRBD2 (7 bases). There are 16 residues in the CDR3. The germline V and J ends were trimmed by 8 bases and 6 bases, with 22 bases remaining between them. The germline V gene has CDR1 MDHEN and CDR2 SYDVKM. The CDR3 DNA reads TGTGCCAGCCTACCTGCGGGGGCCTGGATTTCCGGGGAGCTGTTTTTT. Translating it yields CASLPAGAWISGELFF. Full variable domain (missing parts from reference TRBV28 and TRBJ2-2): DVKVTQSSRYLVKRTGEKVFLECVQDMDHENMFWYRQDPGLGLRLIYFSYDVKMKEKGDIPEGYSVSREKKERFSLILESASTNQTSMYLCASLPAGAWISGELFFGEGSRLTVL.

The J gene is TRBJ2-3, the V gene TRBV19; D possibly corresponds to TRBD1 (6 bases). This CDR3 region has 16 residues. The V gene lost 3 bases and the J gene lost 0 bases, with 13 bases spanning the gap. From germline, CDR1 is LNHDA and CDR2 SQIVND (reference sequence). The CDR3 coding sequence is TGTGCCAGTAGTATTAGGTCAGGGGCTAGCACAGATACGCAGTATTTT. Residues: CASSIRSGASTDTQYF.

This chain joins TRBV7-3 and TRBJ2-3, with TRBD2 identical over 7 bases. This CDR3 has 15 residues. The V gene's germline CDR1 is SGHTA and CDR2 FQGTGA. With 0 bases clipped from V and 3 bases from J, the junction kept 3 bases outside the gene matches. CDR3 loop: CASSLTREETDTQYF. The CDR3, as DNA: TGTGCCAGCAGCTTAACCCGGGAGGAGACAGATACGCAGTATTTT.

The chain couples TRBV28 to TRBJ1-5; unclear D gene. Germline loops: CDR1 MDHEN, CDR2 SYDVKM. V lost 10 bases and J 10 bases, leaving 14 bases between the germline ends. The CDR3 extends over 11 amino acids. The CDR3 nucleotides are TGTGCCACCGGGCGTTTAGGACCCCAGCATTTT. Translating gives CATGRLGPQHF.

The CDR3 reads CASSVAAYEQYF. Written as DNA, the CDR3 is TGTGCCAGCAGTGTAGCGGCCTACGAGCAGTACTTC. The chain employs TRBV6-1 and TRBJ2-7; D is perhaps TRBD2 (6 bases). V lost 4 bases to trimming and J lost 2 bases, with 6 bases between them. There are 12 residues in the CDR3. Per the germline V gene, CDR1 is MNHNS and CDR2 is SASEGT.

A word on this clone: The sample has other DNA sequences that encode this CDR3 too. This chain uses TRBV20-1 with TRBJ1-4; D is unclear. Germline assignment: CDR1 DFQATT and CDR2 SNEGSKA (reference sequence). Trimming removed 6 bases at V and 8 bases at J, with 10 bases between. The CDR3 loop spans 11 amino acids. This CDR3 is CSARRSEKLFF. The CDR3 bases are TGCAGTGCCCGGAGGAGCGAAAAACTGTTTTTT.

CDR3 DNA: TGTGCTAGTGGTTTGGCCCCAGATACGCAGTATTTT. Translation: CASGLAPDTQYF. The rearrangement uses TRBV12-5 and TRBJ2-3; no firm D call. The length of the CDR3 is 12 residues. V was shortened by 1 base and J by 4 bases, with 3 bases between the two germline ends. Germline CDR1 reads LGHNT; CDR2 reads FRNRAP. The variable domain in full, completed from reference TRBV12-5 and TRBJ2-3, reads DARVTQTPRHKVTEMGQEVTMRCQPILGHNTVFWYRQTMMQGLELLAYFRNRAPLDDSGMPKDRFSAEMPDATLATLKIQPSEPRDSAVYFCASGLAPDTQYFGPGTRLTVL.

This chain connects TRBV4-3 to TRBJ1-1; 10 bases map to TRBD1. This CDR3 comprises 14 residues. Trimming removed 4 bases from V and 4 bases from J; junction bases left unmatched: 3. CDR1 and CDR2 from the germline V gene are LGHNA and YSLEER. The CDR3 loop reads CASSLRTGGTEAFF. The CDR3 region has the DNA TGCGCCAGCAGCCTCCGGACAGGGGGCACTGAAGCTTTCTTT.

The chain combines TRBV28 with TRBJ2-4, with D hard to call. The germline gives CDR1 MDHEN, CDR2 SYDVKM. This CDR3 region has 16 residues. Trimming shortened V by 2 bases and J by 8 bases, and 19 bases separated the two germline ends. The CDR3 bases are TGTGCCAGCAGTTTAGGGCCCCCCACCGCGGAGTACATTCAGTACTTC. Amino acids: CASSLGPPTAEYIQYF.

Details on this clone: Other DNA sequences in this sample translate to the same CDR3. The V call is TRBV14, the J call TRBJ1-2; the D is unclear. This CDR3 contains 12 residues. Trimming shortened V by 1 base and J by 3 bases, and 3 bases separated the two germline ends. The germline CDR1 and CDR2 sequences are SGHDN and FVKESK. The DNA for the CDR3 is TGTGCCAGCAGCCAAGGTCACTATGGCTACACCTTC. It encodes CASSQGHYGYTF.

The chain combines TRBV5-1 with TRBJ1-3; 7 bases fit TRBD1. V lost 2 bases to trimming and J lost 0 bases; unmatched junction nucleotides: 5. Germline CDR1 and CDR2: SGHRS and YFSETQ. The CDR3 covers 16 residues. Here the CDR3 reads CASSLQGPSSGNTIYF. For the CDR3, the DNA is TGCGCCAGCAGCTTACAGGGGCCTAGCTCTGGAAACACCATATATTTT. Looking up the rest from reference TRBV5-1 and TRBJ1-3 gives the full variable domain: KAGVTQTPRYLIKTRGQQVTLSCSPISGHRSVSWYQQTPGQGLQFLFEYFSETQRNKGNFPGRFSGRQFSNSRSEMNVSTLELGDSALYLCASSLQGPSSGNTIYFGEGSWLTVV.

The chain links TRBV5-1 to TRBJ1-6; possible D gene TRBD1, 5 bases. The germline V and J ends were trimmed by 3 bases and 18 bases, with 22 bases remaining between them. The CDR3 contains 14 residues. Germline V CDR1 and CDR2: SGHRS, YFSETQ. This CDR3 is CASSSDEPGGKSHF. DNA for the CDR3: TGCGCCAGCAGCTCAGACGAACCGGGGGGGAAGTCCCACTTT.

The V gene is TRBV25-1, the J gene TRBJ2-1, with D hard to call. Germline values: CDR1 MGHDK, CDR2 SYGVNS. The CDR3 has 13 residues. V lost 4 bases to trimming and J lost 6 bases, with 10 bases between them. The CDR3 bases are TGTGCCAGCAGTGGCCGCTGGGGCAATGAGCAGTTCTTC. Its protein is CASSGRWGNEQFF.

The chain couples TRBV7-2 to TRBJ1-1; 7 bases are shared with TRBD1. Germline V CDR1 and CDR2: SGHTA, FQGNSA. The V segment lost 10 bases and the J segment 2 bases; nucleotides outside the gene matches: 10. This CDR3 contains 14 residues. In DNA, the CDR3 is TGTGCCATCAAGAGGACAGGATTTAACACTGAAGCTTTCTTT. It codes for CAIKRTGFNTEAFF.

The chain carries TRBV5-1 and TRBJ2-2, with D perhaps matching TRBD1 or TRBD2 (5 bases each). This CDR3 is built from 14 residues. Trimming removed 1 base from V and 6 bases from J, with 10 bases in between. Germline loops: CDR1 SGHRS, CDR2 YFSETQ. DNA of the CDR3: TGCGCCAGCAGCTTGTTTGGGGGACCCGGGGAGCTGTTTTTT. It yields the protein CASSLFGGPGELFF.

This chain joins TRBV4-1 and TRBJ1-2, with D uncertain. Trimming cost V 0 bases and J 8 bases, with 10 bases left between them. The CDR3 contains 13 residues. Germline CDR1 reads MGHRA; CDR2 reads YSYEKL. The CDR3 coding sequence is TGCGCCAGCAGCCAAGATCTCATCAGCGGCTACACCTTC. Its protein product is CASSQDLISGYTF.